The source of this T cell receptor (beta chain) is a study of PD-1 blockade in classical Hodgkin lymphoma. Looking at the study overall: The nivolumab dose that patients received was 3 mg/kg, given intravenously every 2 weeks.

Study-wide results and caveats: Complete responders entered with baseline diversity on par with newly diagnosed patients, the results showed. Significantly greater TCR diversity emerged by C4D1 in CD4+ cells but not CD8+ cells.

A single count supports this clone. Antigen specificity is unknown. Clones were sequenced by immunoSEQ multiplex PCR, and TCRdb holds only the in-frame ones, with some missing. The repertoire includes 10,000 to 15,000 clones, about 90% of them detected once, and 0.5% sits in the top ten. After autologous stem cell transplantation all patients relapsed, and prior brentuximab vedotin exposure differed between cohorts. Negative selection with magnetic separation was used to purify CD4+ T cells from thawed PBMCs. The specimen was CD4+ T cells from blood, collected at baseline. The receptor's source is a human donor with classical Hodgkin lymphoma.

The CDR3, as DNA: TGTGCCAGCAGCTCCCCGGGGTCGGATACGCAGTATTTT. Translation gives CASSSPGSDTQYF. The chain combines TRBV5-6 with TRBJ2-3; TRBD2 is a possible D gene (5 bases). Trimming left V 3 bases short and J 6 bases short, with 11 bases between. CDR1 is SGHDT and CDR2 is YYEEEE in the germline V gene. The CDR3 is 13 amino acids. Based on the CDR3 plus reference TRBV5-6 and TRBJ2-3, the full variable domain is DAGVTQSPTHLIKTRGQQVTLRCSPKSGHDTVSWYQQALGQGPQFIFQYYEEEERQRGNFPDRFSGHQFPNYSSELNVNALLLGDSALYLCASSSPGSDTQYFGPGTRLTVL.